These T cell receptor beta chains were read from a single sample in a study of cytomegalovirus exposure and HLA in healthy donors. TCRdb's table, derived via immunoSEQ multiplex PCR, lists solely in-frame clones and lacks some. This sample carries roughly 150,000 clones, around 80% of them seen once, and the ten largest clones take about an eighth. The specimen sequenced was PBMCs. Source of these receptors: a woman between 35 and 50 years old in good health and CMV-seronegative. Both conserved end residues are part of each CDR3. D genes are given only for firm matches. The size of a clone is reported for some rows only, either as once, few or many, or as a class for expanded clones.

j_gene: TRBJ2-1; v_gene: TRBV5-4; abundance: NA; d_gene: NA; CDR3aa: CASSLGQSLGDNEQFF; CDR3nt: TGTGCCAGCAGCCTCGGACAGAGCTTGGGGGACAATGAGCAGTTCTTC
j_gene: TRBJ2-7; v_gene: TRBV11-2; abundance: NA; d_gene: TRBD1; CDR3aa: CASRPGTGSWVVHYEQYF; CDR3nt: TGTGCCAGCAGACCCGGGACAGGGTCGTGGGTTGTTCATTACGAGCAGTACTTC
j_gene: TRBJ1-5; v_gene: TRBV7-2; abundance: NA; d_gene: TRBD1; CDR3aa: CASSFGTGHQPQHF; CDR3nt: TGTGCCAGCAGCTTCGGGACAGGCCATCAGCCCCAGCATTTT
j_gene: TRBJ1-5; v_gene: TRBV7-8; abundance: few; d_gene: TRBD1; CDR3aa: CASVGAGGGQSNQPQHF; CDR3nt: TGTGCCAGCGTCGGGGCAGGGGGCGGCCAAAGCAATCAGCCCCAGCATTTT
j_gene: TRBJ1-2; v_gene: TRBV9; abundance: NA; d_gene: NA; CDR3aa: CASSVEGEEYGYTF; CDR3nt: TGTGCCAGCAGCGTAGAGGGAGAAGAATATGGCTACACCTTC
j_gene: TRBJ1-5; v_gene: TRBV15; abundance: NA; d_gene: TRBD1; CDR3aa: CATSRRDRAQPQHF; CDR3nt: TGTGCCACCAGCAGACGGGACAGGGCTCAGCCCCAGCATTTT
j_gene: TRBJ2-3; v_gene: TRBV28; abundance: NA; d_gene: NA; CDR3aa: CASSFQDTQYF; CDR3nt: TGTGCCAGCAGTTTCCAAGATACGCAGTATTTT
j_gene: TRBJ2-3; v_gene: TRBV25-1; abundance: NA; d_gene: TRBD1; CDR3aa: CASSQQDRADTQYF; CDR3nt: TGTGCCAGCAGTCAACAGGACAGGGCAGATACGCAGTATTTT
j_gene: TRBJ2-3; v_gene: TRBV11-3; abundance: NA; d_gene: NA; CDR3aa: CASSENRVPDTQYF; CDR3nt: TGTGCCAGCAGCGAAAACAGGGTTCCAGATACGCAGTATTTT
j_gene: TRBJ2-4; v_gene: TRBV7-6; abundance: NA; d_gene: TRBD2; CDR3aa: CASSLGSLAGSAKNIQYF; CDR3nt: TGTGCCAGCAGCTTAGGTTCGCTAGCGGGATCAGCCAAAAACATTCAGTACTTC
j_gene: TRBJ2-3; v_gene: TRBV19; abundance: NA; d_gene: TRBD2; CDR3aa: CASSNGGSSDTQYF; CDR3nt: TGTGCCAGTAGCAACGGGGGGAGTTCGGATACGCAGTATTTT
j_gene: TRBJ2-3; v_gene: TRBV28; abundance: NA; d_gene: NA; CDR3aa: CASIPRVYEGTDTQYF; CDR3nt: TGTGCCAGCATACCCAGGGTTTACGAGGGCACAGATACGCAGTATTTT
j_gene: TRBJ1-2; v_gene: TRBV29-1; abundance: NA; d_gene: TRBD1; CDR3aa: CSVEIRTGGGYTF; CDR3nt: TGCAGCGTTGAAATCCGGACAGGGGGAGGCTACACCTTC
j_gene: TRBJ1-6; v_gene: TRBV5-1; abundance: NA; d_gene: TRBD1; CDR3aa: CASSPTGSANSPLHF; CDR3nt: TGCGCCAGCAGCCCGACAGGGTCCGCGAATTCACCCCTCCACTTT
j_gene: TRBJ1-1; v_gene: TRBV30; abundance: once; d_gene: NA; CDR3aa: CAWSVLQGMEGTEAFF; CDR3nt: TGTGCCTGGAGTGTACTACAGGGAATGGAAGGCACTGAAGCTTTCTTT
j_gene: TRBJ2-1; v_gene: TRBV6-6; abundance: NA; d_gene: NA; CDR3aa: CASSYVEVSYNEQFF; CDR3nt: TGTGCCAGCAGTTATGTGGAGGTTTCCTACAATGAGCAGTTCTTC
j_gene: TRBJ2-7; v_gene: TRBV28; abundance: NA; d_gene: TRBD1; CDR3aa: CASLSTGTAYEQYF; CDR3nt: TGTGCCAGCTTGAGTACAGGGACAGCTTACGAGCAGTACTTC
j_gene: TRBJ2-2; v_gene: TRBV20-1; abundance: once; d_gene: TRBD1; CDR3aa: CSATGTGELFF; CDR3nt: TGCAGTGCGACAGGGACCGGGGAGCTGTTTTTT
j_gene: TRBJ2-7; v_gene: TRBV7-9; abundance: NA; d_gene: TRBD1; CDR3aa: CSSSLGYTGGFNEQYF; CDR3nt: TGTTCCAGCAGCTTAGGGTACACAGGGGGCTTCAACGAGCAGTACTTC
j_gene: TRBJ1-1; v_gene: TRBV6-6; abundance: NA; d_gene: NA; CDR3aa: CASSFAENTEAFF; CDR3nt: TGTGCCAGCAGTTTCGCGGAAAACACTGAAGCTTTCTTT
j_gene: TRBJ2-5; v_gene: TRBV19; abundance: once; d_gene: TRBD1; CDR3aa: CASSTGQGRQETQYF; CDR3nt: TGTGCCAGTAGTACGGGACAGGGCCGCCAAGAGACCCAGTACTTC
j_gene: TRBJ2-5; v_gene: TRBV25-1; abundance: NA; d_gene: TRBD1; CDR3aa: CTSSDTTGQAQETQYF; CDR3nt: TGTACCAGCAGTGATACTACGGGACAGGCCCAAGAGACCCAGTACTTC
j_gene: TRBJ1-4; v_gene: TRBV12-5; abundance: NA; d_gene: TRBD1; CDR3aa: CASGPDRATNEKLFF; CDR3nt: TGTGCTAGTGGACCCGACAGGGCAACTAATGAAAAACTGTTTTTT
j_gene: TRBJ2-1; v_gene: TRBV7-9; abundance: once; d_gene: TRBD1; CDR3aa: CASSPPGTGGNEQFF; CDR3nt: TGTGCCAGCAGCCCCCCCGGGACAGGGGGGAATGAGCAGTTCTTC
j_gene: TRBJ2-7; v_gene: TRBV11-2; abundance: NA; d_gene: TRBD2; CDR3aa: CASSLEREASYEQYF; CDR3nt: TGTGCCAGCAGCTTGGAGCGGGAGGCGTCCTACGAGCAGTACTTC